This T cell receptor (beta chain) comes out of a study of STAT5B mutations in CD4+ large granular lymphocyte leukemia. Sequencing was at survey level. TCRdb keeps only in-frame clones here, not all; method: immunoSEQ multiplex PCR. The data contain 35,000 or so clones, less than 70% of them singletons. Buffy coats from healthy blood donors served as controls. Per the germline V gene, CDR1 is SEHNR and CDR2 is FQNEAQ (reference sequence). The CDR3 length is 12 residues. V lost 2 bases and J lost 7, with 8 bases in between. The TCR comes from a human donor in good health. The chain links TRBV7-9 to TRBJ1-2; D not certain. The sequencing input was CD4+ T cells from blood buffy coats. Here the CDR3 reads CASSLKGSGYTF. CDR3 DNA sequence: TGTGCCAGCAGCTTAAAAGGGTCTGGCTACACCTTC.